The entry that follows covers one TCR beta chain sequence. Its antigen is not identified. This entry is derived from a study of cytomegalovirus exposure and HLA in healthy donors. For the study at large: According to later analysis, the same platform produced the approximately 120 validation and under 700 first-cohort repertoires. Findings and caveats of the study: The tendency of first-cohort TCR clusters to co-occur in the 100 to 150 validation repertoires was identified by a subsequent analysis. The authors listed approximately 150 TCR beta chains as cytomegalovirus-associated.

Profiled with immunoSEQ multiplex PCR; TCRdb holds only in-frame clones, not every one. The sample contains around 190,000 clones, around 84% of which appear only once. Germline values: CDR1 LNHDA, CDR2 SQIVND (reference sequence). The CDR3 is 16 residues long. The V gene lost 2 bases and the J gene lost 2 bases, with 13 bases spanning the gap. Sequencing was done on a sample of PBMCs. The chain links TRBV19 to TRBJ1-5; D is uncertain. This TCR was recovered from a man younger than 35 in good health and CMV-seropositive. This chain's CDR3 is CASSIWRDLGNQPQHF. CDR3 nucleotides: TGTGCCAGTAGTATATGGAGGGATTTAGGCAATCAGCCCCAGCATTTT. Using reference TRBV19 and TRBJ1-5 for the parts outside the CDR3, the full variable domain is DGGITQSPKYLFRKEGQNVTLSCEQNLNHDAMYWYRQDPGQGLRLIYYSQIVNDFQKGDIAEGYSVSREKKESFPLTVTSAQKNPTAFYLCASSIWRDLGNQPQHFGDGTRLSIL.